These 8 T cell receptor beta chains came from one sample sequenced in a study of blood T cell repertoires in COVID-19. Assay used: immunoSEQ multiplex PCR; TCRdb lists only in-frame clones, some missing. In the table there are roughly 200,000 clones, around 90% of which are singletons. The sequenced sample consisted of PBMCs or T cells enriched from blood (not recorded which). The receptors were sampled from a man between 25 and 39 years old in a cohort exposed to, infected with or recovered from COVID-19 (not recorded which).

The sample holds one count of this clone. This sequence joins TRBV6-4 and TRBJ2-1; 7 positions agree with TRBD2. The CDR3 totals 16 residues. Germline trimming cut 0 bases from V and 0 bases from J; bases unmatched to any gene: 2. Germline V gives CDR1 MRHNA, CDR2 SNTAGT. CDR3 protein: CASSDSGGSSYNEQFF. The DNA of the CDR3 is TGTGCCAGCAGTGACTCGGGGGGGAGCTCCTACAATGAGCAGTTCTTC.

This chain links TRBV19 with TRBJ2-3; TRBD2 is a possible D gene (6 bases). CDR3 length: 14 amino acids. Germline V gene data show CDR1 as LNHDA and CDR2 as SQIVND (reference sequence). V was trimmed by 3 bases and J by 6 bases, leaving 13 bases between them. The CDR3 region is CASSMSGPGDTQYF. The CDR3 DNA follows: TGTGCCAGTAGTATGAGCGGGCCCGGGGATACGCAGTATTTT.

This clone has just a few counts. The V call is TRBV25-1, the J call TRBJ2-2; tentatively, D is TRBD1 (6 bases). CDR1 and CDR2 from the germline V gene are MGHDK and SYGVNS. The CDR3 spans 13 residues. Trimming pared 3 bases from V and 11 bases from J, leaving 13 bases between. This chain's CDR3 is CASSDAGDRELFF. The CDR3 DNA sequence: TGTGCCAGCAGTGATGCAGGGGATCGCGAGCTGTTTTTT.

The gene calls are TRBV9 and TRBJ2-7, with 9 bases aligning to TRBD1. CDR3 size: 17 residues. V shed 3 bases, J shed 2 bases, and the junction held 12 bases outside the gene matches. The germline V gene has CDR1 SGDLS and CDR2 YYNGEE. The CDR3 nucleotides read TGTGCCAGCAGCGCGCCTTTAACAGGGGGCCCCCCCTACGAGCAGTACTTC. Translated, it gives CASSAPLTGGPPYEQYF.

This clone has only one observation. This chain joins TRBV11-3 and TRBJ2-2; TRBD1 agrees at 8 bases. Unmatched junction bases numbered 13, after V lost 3 bases and J lost 4 bases. The germline V gene has CDR1 SGHNT and CDR2 YENEEA. The CDR3 spans 18 residues. The CDR3 sequence is CASSLSFRVRGPTGELFF. The CDR3 region has the DNA TGTGCCAGCAGCTTGTCATTTCGGGTCAGGGGGCCCACCGGGGAGCTGTTTTTT.

The chain carries TRBV5-1 and TRBJ1-3; no reliable D call. CDR1 SGHRS and CDR2 YFSETQ come from the germline V gene. CDR3 size: 17 residues. V lost 3 bases, J lost 3 bases, and 19 bases lay in between. CDR3 region: CASSSSTQAAGGNTIYF. CDR3 nucleotide sequence: TGCGCCAGCAGCTCATCTACCCAGGCGGCGGGTGGAAACACCATATATTTT.

The gene calls are TRBV12-3 or TRBV12-4 and TRBJ1-1, with a possible D match to TRBD1 (6 bases). Between the trimmed V and J ends, which lost 6 bases and 5 bases, there was a span of 10 bases. The CDR3 sequence is 12 residues long. In nucleotides, the CDR3 is TGTGCCAGCAGAAGGGGGGGGACTGAAGCTTTCTTT. This encodes CASRRGGTEAFF.

This clone rates as medium-sized (0.01 to 0.1%). The rearrangement joins TRBV11-2 to TRBJ1-2, with D unclear. Per germline, CDR1 SGHAT and CDR2 FQNNGV. The CDR3 is made up of 15 amino acids. The germline V and J ends were trimmed by 5 bases and 8 bases, with 21 bases remaining between them. CDR3 sequence: CASSVPGSFYGGYTF. The DNA of the CDR3 is TGTGCCAGCAGCGTTCCAGGAAGCTTCTATGGCGGCTACACCTTC.